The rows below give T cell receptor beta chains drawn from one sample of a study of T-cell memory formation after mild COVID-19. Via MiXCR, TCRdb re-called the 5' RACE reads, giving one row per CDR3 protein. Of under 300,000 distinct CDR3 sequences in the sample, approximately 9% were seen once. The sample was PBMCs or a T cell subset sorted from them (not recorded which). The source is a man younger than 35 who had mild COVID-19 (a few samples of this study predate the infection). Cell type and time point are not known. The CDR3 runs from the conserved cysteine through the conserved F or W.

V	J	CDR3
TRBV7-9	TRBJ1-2	CASSTRELTNYGYTF
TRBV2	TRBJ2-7	CARRITGRYEQYF
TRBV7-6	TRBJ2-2	CASSLLRGDTGELFF
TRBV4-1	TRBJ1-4	CASLDRGRDEKLFF
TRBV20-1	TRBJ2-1	CSARWALAGGFGEQFF
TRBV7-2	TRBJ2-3	CASSGGPGDTQYF
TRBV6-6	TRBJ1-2	CASNSDWAIGYTF
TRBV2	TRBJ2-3	CASSEYGGGPLSTDTQYF
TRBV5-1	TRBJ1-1	CASSFQGGMNTEAFF
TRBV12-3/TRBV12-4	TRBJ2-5	CASSLEKTQYF
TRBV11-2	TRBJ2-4	CASSLGGAQNIQYF
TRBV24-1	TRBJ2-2	CATSDPRRAGELFF
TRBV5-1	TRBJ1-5	CASSFTTDQPQHF
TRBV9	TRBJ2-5	CASSLGTIDVETQYF
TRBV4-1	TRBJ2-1	CASSQGTRPYNEQFF
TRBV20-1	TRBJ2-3	CSARGEAGSIGTQYF
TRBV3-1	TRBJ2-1	CASSHNYNEQFF
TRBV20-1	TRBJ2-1	CSARDGRRHGNEQFF
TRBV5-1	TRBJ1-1	CASSLGLTGVTEAFF